This T cell receptor (beta chain) emerged from a study of CD8+CD57+ T cells in acquired aplastic anemia. Study context: Sorted CD4+ and CD8+ cells yielded roughly 3.5 ug of DNA on average. Study results and limitations: Patients and controls shared about 27 CD8+ CDR3 sequences.

Genomic DNA served as template for TCR beta VDJ and CDR3 profiling. TCRdb called the reads again in MiXCR, with one record for every CDR3 protein. Altogether hundreds of thousands of distinct CDR3 sequences are present, 82% being singletons, with the ten largest covering 40% to 55%. For sequencing, patients were chosen who had shown expansion of CD8+CD57+ cells by flow cytometry. In the case of this clonotype: Its antigen remains unknown.

This TCR was sampled from a human donor with aplastic anemia. What was sequenced was sorted CD4+, CD8+, or CD8+CD57+ T cells (not recorded which) from PBMCs.

The CDR3: CASSVGGGEKLFF. The CDR3 DNA sequence: TGTGCCAGCAGCGTAGGGGGAGGTGAAAAACTGTTTTTT. J is TRBJ1-4 and V is TRBV9; unclear D gene. Trimming cost V 0 bases and J 7 bases, with 7 bases left between them. Looked up from germline, CDR1 is SGDLS and CDR2 is YYNGEE. The CDR3 is 13 residues long.